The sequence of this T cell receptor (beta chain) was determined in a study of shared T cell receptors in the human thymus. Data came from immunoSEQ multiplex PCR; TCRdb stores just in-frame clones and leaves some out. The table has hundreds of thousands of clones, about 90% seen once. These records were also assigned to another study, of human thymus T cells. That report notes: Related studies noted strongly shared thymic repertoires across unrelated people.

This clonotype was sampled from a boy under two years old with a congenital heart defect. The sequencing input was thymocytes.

CDR3 loop: CATSRLAARGDTQYF. The CDR3 DNA is TGTGCTACCTCCCGGCTAGCGGCGAGGGGAGATACGCAGTATTTT. The rearrangement uses TRBV12-5 and TRBJ2-3; 7 bases are shared with TRBD2. The V gene end was trimmed by 10 bases and the J gene end by 5 bases; junction bases not matched to a gene: 15. This CDR3 spans 15 amino acids. CDR1 is LGHNT and CDR2 is FRNRAP in the germline V gene.